The text below deals with one T cell receptor beta chain. This clonotype occurred many times. The clone's antigen remains unknown. The record has no base qualities; no much larger clone is one base away. The entry originates in a study of regulatory T cells in long-lasting Graves disease (dated by TCRdb to the early 2020s). With regard to the full study: To count as having persistent Graves' disease, a patient had to have received antithyroid drug treatment for over 5 years with TSH receptor autoantibodies remaining persistently positive. Peripheral blood TCR sequencing and RNA sequencing compared persistent Graves' disease patients with newly diagnosed Graves' disease patients. The study was registered as a clinical trial and conducted in China. A total of roughly 35 samples were covered by TCR sequencing, comprising around 13 persistent and around 20 newly diagnosed Graves' disease patients. In the clinical cohort, patients with persistent Graves' disease had used antithyroid drugs for an average of approximately eleven years.

The CDR3 has 17 amino acids, counting the end cysteine and phenylalanine. The entry retains the CDR3 DNA only, 51 bases that are in frame from base 1. Taken from the germline V gene, the CDR1 and CDR2 loops are SGHAT and FQNNGV. V was cut back by 5 bases and J by 0 bases, leaving a gap of 16 bases between them. The protocol used for the library was multiplex PCR. TCRdb shows the sequencer as Illumina HiSeq 4000. TCR beta libraries were built with iRepertoire HTBI primers and Arm-PCR amplification of CDR3 regions. Gel purification was performed on PCR products prior to sequencing. The authors' pipeline ran thus. Gene usage analysis of CDR3 amino acid clonotypes used the roughly 62 TRBV and fewer than 15 TRBJ segments found across samples. Filtered high-quality paired reads were merged into contigs using COPE and FqMerger. BLAST was used to align contigs to IMGT TRBV, TRBD and TRBJ reference genes, with CDR3 defined following IMGT. Highly expanded clones were defined as clonotypes with a frequency above 0.1%. Repertoire diversity was measured by Shannon entropy, and V-J evenness by the Gini coefficient. Public clonotypes were defined as clonotypes shared by more than one individual. TCRdb passed the public sequencing reads through fastp at Q25 and MiXCR, retaining productive beta sequences. Rows are unified per CDR3 protein, each entry keeping the most common DNA and genes. The V and J calls and clone size are TCRdb's, not the authors'. In all, the sample holds almost 350,000 distinct CDR3 sequences, and around 20% of those were seen once. Of the sample, about 29% is held by the ten largest clones.

The time point label corresponds to: persistent/refractory GD, antithyroid drugs over 5 years with positive TRAb. RNA was extracted from PBMCs in TRIzol for both TCR sequencing and RNA sequencing. The diagnosis of Graves' disease followed American Thyroid Association guidelines. Patients for the study were recruited at an endocrinology department in Xi'an, China. From each patient, 8 to 10 milliliters of peripheral blood was collected into an EDTA anticoagulant tube. PBMCs were isolated by Ficoll Paque Plus density gradient separation without further T cell sorting. An Agilent 2100 Bioanalyzer and agarose gel were used to check RNA quality, while a NanoDrop 2000 measured RNA concentration. What the research found in general, with its limitations: Compared with newly diagnosed patients, patients with persistent Graves' disease had lower TCR Shannon entropy and fewer highly expanded clones, which suggests clonal expansion. Only peripheral blood was studied, because thyroid tissue, the primary lesion, was inaccessible. Only the TCR beta chain was sequenced and analyzed. As a limitation, the authors acknowledged that the small sample size may reduce accuracy. Preferential use of TRBV28, TRBJ1-2 and TRBJ2-5 was observed in persistent disease, whereas TRBV20-1 and TRBJ2-1 were favored in newly diagnosed disease. More public clonotypes were shared among persistent patients (roughly 2,700) than among newly diagnosed patients (approximately 1,000).

The sequence was obtained from a female donor with Graves disease. The chain is encoded by TRBV11-2 joined to TRBJ2-2; the D gene remains uncertain. The sequenced sample was peripheral blood mononuclear cells (PBMCs), obtained when the disease was refractory, from a patient treated with antithyroid drugs. The DNA sequence reads TGTGCCAGCAGCCGTTCCTTCGTAGCAGCGAACACCGGGGAGCTGTTTTTT. This gives the protein CASSRSFVAANTGELFF.